These 19 T cell receptor beta chains were sequenced from one sample in a study of blood T cell repertoires in COVID-19. The method was immunoSEQ multiplex PCR; TCRdb's version includes in-frame clones alone and lacks a portion of them. The sample lists 100,000 to 150,000 clones, 60% to 75% occurring once. The specimen was peripheral blood. These receptors originate from a woman in her sixties or seventies with acute or convalescent COVID-19.

The V and J genes are TRBV27 and TRBJ2-1; D unresolved. The CDR3 spans 12 residues. Germline V gene data show CDR1 as MNHEY and CDR2 as SMNVEV (reference sequence). V gave up 2 bases and J gave up 6 bases, with 5 bases separating them. The CDR3 DNA is TGTGCCAGCAGTTTAATCCTCAATGAGCAGTTCTTC. Translating gives CASSLILNEQFF.

This clone has just a few counts. V is TRBV19 and J is TRBJ1-4, with a tentative D call TRBD1 (6 bases). V was shortened by 3 bases and J by 7 bases, with 15 bases between the two germline ends. Germline-derived CDR1 and CDR2 are LNHDA and SQIVND (reference sequence). The CDR3 is made up of 15 amino acids. The CDR3 reads CASSIPGGGVEKLFF. In DNA form, the CDR3 reads TGTGCCAGTAGTATCCCGGGGGGCGGAGTTGAAAAACTGTTTTTT.

The chain couples TRBV28 to TRBJ1-1; TRBD1 aligns across 8 bases. In germline, CDR1 is MDHEN, CDR2 SYDVKM. CDR3 size: 15 residues. The ends lost 5 bases at V and 4 bases at J; junction bases unmatched: 9. CDR3 residues: CASSAPGGAGTEAFF. Written as DNA, the CDR3 is TGTGCCAGCAGTGCCCCAGGGGGCGCGGGCACTGAAGCTTTCTTT.

The chain couples TRBV5-6 to TRBJ1-4; 7 bases match TRBD1. The trim removed 4 bases at V and 7 bases at J, leaving 7 bases unmatched. This CDR3 spans 14 amino acids. Per the germline V gene, CDR1 is SGHDT and CDR2 is YYEEEE. The CDR3 DNA reads as TGTGCCAGCAGCACAACAGGGGTCGGTGAAAAACTGTTTTTT. Amino acids: CASSTTGVGEKLFF.

The CDR3 here is CASSLVYNTEAFF. Here the CDR3 DNA reads TGTGCCAGCAGCTTGGTGTATAACACTGAAGCTTTCTTT. V and J are TRBV5-5 and TRBJ1-1; D call uncertain. Germline-derived CDR1 and CDR2 are SGHKS and YYEKEE (reference sequence). This CDR3 has 13 residues. Trimming cost V 0 bases and J 2 bases, with 5 bases left between them.

J is TRBJ2-7 and V is TRBV4-1; possibly TRBD2 for D (6 bases). The V end lost 0 bases, the J end lost 6 bases, and 12 bases lay between the germline ends. This CDR3 has 14 amino acids. CDR1 MGHRA and CDR2 YSYEKL come from the germline V gene. The CDR3 nucleotides read TGCGCCAGCAGCCAAGATCTGACTAGGCGCGAGCAGTACTTC. Amino acid sequence: CASSQDLTRREQYF.

The rearrangement joins TRBV27 to TRBJ1-1; D remains unclear. CDR3 length: 14 amino acids. Trimming shortened V by 3 bases and J by 10 bases, and 18 bases separated the two germline ends. Germline V lookup: CDR1 MNHEY, CDR2 SMNVEV (reference sequence). The CDR3 reads CASSFHSAGKRAFF. DNA for the CDR3: TGTGCCAGCAGTTTTCACTCTGCGGGAAAGCGAGCTTTCTTT.

The chain uses TRBV4-1 and TRBJ1-2, with 7 bases lining up with TRBD1. V trimming: 5 bases; J trimming: 5 bases; junction bases outside the gene matches: 17. The CDR3 length is 17 residues. Germline V CDR1 and CDR2: MGHRA, YSYEKL. The CDR3 DNA is TGCGCCAGCAGCAAAAGTACCCACGACAGGGATAGTTATGGCTACACCTTC. This translates into CASSKSTHDRDSYGYTF.

The chain is built from TRBV19 and TRBJ1-1, with 7 bases that match TRBD1. The V gene's germline CDR1 is LNHDA and CDR2 SQIVND (reference sequence). The trim removed 6 bases at V and 4 bases at J, leaving 11 bases unmatched. This CDR3 spans 15 amino acids. The CDR3 region has the DNA TGTGCCAGTAGCCCAAGGGGGCAGGATGGCACTGAAGCTTTCTTT. Translating gives CASSPRGQDGTEAFF.

This clone was found a few times. This chain connects TRBV5-4 to TRBJ1-4; no definite D call. This CDR3 has 14 residues. From germline, CDR1 is SGHNT and CDR2 YYREEE (reference sequence). The germline V and J ends were trimmed by 0 bases and 3 bases, with 6 bases remaining between them. The CDR3 protein is CASSLDQSNEKLFF. The DNA for the CDR3 is TGTGCCAGCAGCTTGGATCAGTCTAATGAAAAACTGTTTTTT.

The chain employs TRBV21-1 and TRBJ2-1; the D call TRBD2 from the table was never checked on the DNA. TRBV21-1 is given as a pseudogene. The CDR3 runs 14 residues. CDR3 sequence reads: CASALAGTYNEQFF. CDR3 DNA: TGTGCCAGCGCCCTAGCGGGAACCTACAATGAGCAGTTCTTC.

V usage is TRBV11-2 and J usage is TRBJ2-5; no firm D call. The germline CDR1 and CDR2 sequences are SGHAT and FQNNGV. V gave up 3 bases and J gave up 5 bases, with 4 bases separating them. The CDR3 has 11 residues. CDR3 sequence reads: CASSLRETQYF. The CDR3 coding sequence is TGTGCCAGCAGCTTGAGGGAGACCCAGTACTTC.

The rearrangement links TRBV7-9 to TRBJ2-4, with 8 bases lining up with TRBD1. The germline V gene encodes CDR1 SEHNR and CDR2 FQNEAQ (reference sequence). The trim removed 5 bases at V and 2 bases at J, leaving 2 bases unmatched. The length of the CDR3 is 14 residues. The CDR3 sequence: CASSPRGPKNIQYF. The CDR3 DNA follows: TGTGCCAGCAGCCCCAGGGGGCCCAAAAACATTCAGTACTTC.

The rearrangement links TRBV28 to TRBJ1-6; D may be TRBD1 (6 bases). Germline assignment: CDR1 MDHEN and CDR2 SYDVKM. The CDR3 contains 17 residues. The V and J ends lost 4 bases and 8 bases respectively, with 21 bases between them. Written as DNA, the CDR3 is TGTGCCAGCAGTTCGCCGGGACACCCAACCAGGCATTCACCCCTCCACTTT. Residues: CASSSPGHPTRHSPLHF.

The chain couples TRBV19 to TRBJ1-2; D possibly corresponds to TRBD1 (5 bases). Trimming removed 8 bases at V and 1 base at J, with 5 bases between. Germline V CDR1 and CDR2: LNHDA, SQIVND (reference sequence). The CDR3 sequence is 11 residues long. The CDR3 loop reads CASDSNYGYTF. The DNA of the CDR3 is TGTGCCAGTGACAGTAACTATGGCTACACCTTC.

The chain uses TRBV5-4 and TRBJ2-2, with a possible D match to TRBD1 (6 bases). CDR3 size: 19 residues. Germline values: CDR1 SGHNT, CDR2 YYREEE (reference sequence). V was shortened by 4 bases and J by 0 bases, with 22 bases between the two germline ends. The CDR3 region is CASSIGQRMFGANTGELFF. The CDR3 DNA follows: TGTGCCAGCAGCATCGGACAGCGGATGTTCGGGGCGAACACCGGGGAGCTGTTTTTT. Looking up the rest from reference TRBV5-4 and TRBJ2-2 gives the full variable domain: ETGVTQSPTHLIKTRGQQVTLRCSSQSGHNTVSWYQQALGQGPQFIFQYYREEENGRGNFPPRFSGLQFPNYSSELNVNALELDDSALYLCASSIGQRMFGANTGELFFGEGSRLTVL.

The rearrangement joins TRBV30 to TRBJ2-2; no firm D call. Germline V gives CDR1 GTSNPN, CDR2 SVGIG (reference sequence). The CDR3 covers 12 residues. V lost 5 bases and J lost 6, with 10 bases in between. The CDR3 DNA follows: TGTGCCTGGGGTCGACGGGCCGGGGAGCTGTTTTTT. Translated: CAWGRRAGELFF.

The gene calls are TRBV20-1 and TRBJ2-4; D gene uncertain. V lost 5 bases and J lost 6, with 8 bases in between. Germline CDR1 and CDR2: DFQATT and SNEGSKA (reference sequence). This CDR3 contains 11 residues. For the CDR3, the DNA is TGCAGTGCTTCACGCAGAAACATTCAGTACTTC. This sequence encodes CSASRRNIQYF.

With respect to this clone: This sample includes further DNA sequences coding for the same CDR3. This chain connects TRBV6-5 to TRBJ1-2; D is unresolved. V was cut by 0 bases and J by 6 bases, with 11 bases left in between. This CDR3 is built from 14 residues. CDR1 and CDR2 from the germline V gene are MNHEY and SVGAGI. The CDR3, as DNA: TGTGCCAGCAGTTACTCAGGAGGGTCCGATGGCTACACCTTC. Its translation: CASSYSGGSDGYTF.